This T cell receptor beta chain was observed in a study of OX40 agonist ivuxolimab in advanced cancers. V dropped 2 bases and J dropped 1 base, with 5 bases sitting between them. Looked up from germline, CDR1 is MDHEN and CDR2 is SYDVKM. The CDR3 sequence is 13 residues long. Measured with immunoSEQ multiplex PCR; TCRdb has only the in-frame clones, and not every one. The profile shows 70,000 to 85,000 clones, over 90% of them singletons. Sequencing used CD4+ or CD8+ T cells sorted from blood, obtained in a trial of the OX40 agonist ivuxolimab. This TCR came from an adult with an advanced solid tumor such as melanoma, head and neck, liver or kidney cancer. V gene TRBV28 combines with J gene TRBJ1-1, with D unresolved. CDR3 sequence (DNA): TGTGCCAGCAGTTTAGGGAAGAACACTGAAGCTTTCTTT. This codes for CASSLGKNTEAFF. Full variable domain (rest looked up from reference TRBV28 and TRBJ1-1): DVKVTQSSRYLVKRTGEKVFLECVQDMDHENMFWYRQDPGLGLRLIYFSYDVKMKEKGDIPEGYSVSREKKERFSLILESASTNQTSMYLCASSLGKNTEAFFGQGTRLTVV.